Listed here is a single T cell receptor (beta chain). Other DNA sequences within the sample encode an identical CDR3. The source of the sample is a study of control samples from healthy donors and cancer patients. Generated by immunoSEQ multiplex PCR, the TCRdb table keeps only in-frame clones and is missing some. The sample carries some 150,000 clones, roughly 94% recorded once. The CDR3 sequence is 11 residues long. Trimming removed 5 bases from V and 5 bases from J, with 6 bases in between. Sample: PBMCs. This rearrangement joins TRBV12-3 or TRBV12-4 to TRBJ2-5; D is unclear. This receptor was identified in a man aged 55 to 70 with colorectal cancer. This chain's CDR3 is CASSPRETQYF. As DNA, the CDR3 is TGTGCCAGCAGTCCGAGGGAGACCCAGTACTTC.